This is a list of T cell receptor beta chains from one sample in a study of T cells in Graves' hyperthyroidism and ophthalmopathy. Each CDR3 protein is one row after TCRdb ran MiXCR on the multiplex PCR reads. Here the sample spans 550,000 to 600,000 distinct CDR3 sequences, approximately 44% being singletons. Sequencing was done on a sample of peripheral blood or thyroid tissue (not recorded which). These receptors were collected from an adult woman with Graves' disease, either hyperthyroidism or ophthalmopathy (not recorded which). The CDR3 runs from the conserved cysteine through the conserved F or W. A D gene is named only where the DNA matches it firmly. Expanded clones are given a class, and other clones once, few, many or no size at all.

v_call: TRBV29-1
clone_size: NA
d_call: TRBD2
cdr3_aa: CSVEDPGGGTQYF

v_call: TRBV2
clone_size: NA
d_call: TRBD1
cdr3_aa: CASSETTGPGYEQYF

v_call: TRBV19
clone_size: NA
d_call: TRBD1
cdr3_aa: CASSIGRDRVNQPQYF

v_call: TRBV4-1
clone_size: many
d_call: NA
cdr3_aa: CASSQRAPSYNSPLHF

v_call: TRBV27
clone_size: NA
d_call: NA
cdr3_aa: CASSLFGNNEQYF

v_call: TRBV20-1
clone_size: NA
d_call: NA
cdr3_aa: CSLRDPTNEKLFF

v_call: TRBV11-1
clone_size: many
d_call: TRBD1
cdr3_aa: CASSFLGTGGNTGELFF

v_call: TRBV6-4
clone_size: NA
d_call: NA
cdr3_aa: CASSSPWTNRNTEAFF

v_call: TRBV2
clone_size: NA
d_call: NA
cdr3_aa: CASTRDRSWGRRIYGYTF

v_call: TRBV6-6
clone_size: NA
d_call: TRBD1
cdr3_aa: CASSLMAPTGAVSTEAFF

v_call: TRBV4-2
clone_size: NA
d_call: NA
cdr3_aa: CASSQGTEICNSPLHF

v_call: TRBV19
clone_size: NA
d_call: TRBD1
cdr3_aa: CASSILTGGGQPQHF

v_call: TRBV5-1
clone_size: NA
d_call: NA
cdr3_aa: CASSLAGASGEQFF

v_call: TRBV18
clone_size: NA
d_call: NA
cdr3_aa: CASSRGQRETQYF

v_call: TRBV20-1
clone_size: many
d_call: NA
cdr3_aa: CSALVGRSTYEQYF

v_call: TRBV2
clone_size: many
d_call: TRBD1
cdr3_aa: CASSEDLDRVYEQYF

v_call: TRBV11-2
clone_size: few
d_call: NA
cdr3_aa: CASSLEARGTQYF